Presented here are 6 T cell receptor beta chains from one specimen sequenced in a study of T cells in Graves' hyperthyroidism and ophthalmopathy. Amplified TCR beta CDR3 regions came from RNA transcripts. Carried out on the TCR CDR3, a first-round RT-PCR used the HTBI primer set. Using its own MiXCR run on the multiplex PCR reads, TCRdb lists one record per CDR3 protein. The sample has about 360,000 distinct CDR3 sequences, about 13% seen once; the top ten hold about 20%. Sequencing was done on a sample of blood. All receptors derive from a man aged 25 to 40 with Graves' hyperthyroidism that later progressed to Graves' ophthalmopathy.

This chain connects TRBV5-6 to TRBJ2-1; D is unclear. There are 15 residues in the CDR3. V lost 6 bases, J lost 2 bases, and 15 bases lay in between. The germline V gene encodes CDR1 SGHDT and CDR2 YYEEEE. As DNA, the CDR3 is TGTGCCAGCACCGTTATCGTACGAGCCTACAATGAGCAGTTCTTC. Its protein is CASTVIVRAYNEQFF.

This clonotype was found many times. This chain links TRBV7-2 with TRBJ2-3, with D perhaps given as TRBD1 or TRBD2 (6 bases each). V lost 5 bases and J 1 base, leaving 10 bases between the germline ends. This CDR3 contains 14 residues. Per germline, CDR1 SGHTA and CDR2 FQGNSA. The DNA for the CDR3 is TGTGCCAGCAGCATGGAGGGGGGCACAGATACGCAGTATTTT. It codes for CASSMEGGTDTQYF.

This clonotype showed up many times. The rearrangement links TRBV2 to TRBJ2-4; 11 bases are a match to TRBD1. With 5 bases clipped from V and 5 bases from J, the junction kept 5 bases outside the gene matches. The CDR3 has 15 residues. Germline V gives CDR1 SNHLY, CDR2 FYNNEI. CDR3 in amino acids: CASSSDRGQENIQYF. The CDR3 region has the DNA TGTGCCAGCAGTTCGGACAGGGGGCAAGAAAACATTCAGTACTTC. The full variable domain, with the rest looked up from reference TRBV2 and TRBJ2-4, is EPEVTQTPSHQVTQMGQEVILRCVPISNHLYFYWYRQILGQKVEFLVSFYNNEISEKSEIFDDQFSVERPDGSNFTLKIRSTKLEDSAMYFCASSSDRGQENIQYFGAGTRLSVL.

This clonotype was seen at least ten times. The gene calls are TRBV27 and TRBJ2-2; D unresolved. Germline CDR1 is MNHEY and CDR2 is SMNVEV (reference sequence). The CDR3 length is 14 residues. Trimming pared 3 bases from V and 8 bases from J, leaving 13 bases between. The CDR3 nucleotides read TGTGCCAGCAGTTTCGGGCCACCGGCGGGGGAGCTGTTTTTT. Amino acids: CASSFGPPAGELFF.

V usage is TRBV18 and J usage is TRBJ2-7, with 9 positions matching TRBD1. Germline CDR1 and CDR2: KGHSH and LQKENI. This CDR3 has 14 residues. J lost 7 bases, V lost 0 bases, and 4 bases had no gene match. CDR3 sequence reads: CASSPPGTGKEQYF. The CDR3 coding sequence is TGTGCCAGCTCACCACCGGGGACAGGGAAAGAGCAGTACTTC.

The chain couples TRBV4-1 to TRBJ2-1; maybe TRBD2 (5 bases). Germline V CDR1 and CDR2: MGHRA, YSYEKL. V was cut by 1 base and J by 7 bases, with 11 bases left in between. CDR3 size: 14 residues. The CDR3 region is CASSQADRGNEQFF. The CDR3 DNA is TGCGCCAGCAGCCAAGCGGATAGAGGGAATGAGCAGTTCTTC.